The TCR beta chain described here comes from a study of spatial heterogeneity in lung cancer. Study-wide context: More than 8.5 raw reads, on average, carried each unique TCR and UMI combination.

Time point of the sample: sample taken at primary tumor resection. Unsorted tumor, nontumor lung tissue or cryopreserved PBMC supplied the whole RNA. Study results and limitations: Counts that tracked tumor mutation counts were those of expanded intratumoral alpha and beta TCRs. Estimated TCR-seq coverage of tumor T cells was only about 7% for alpha chains. For beta chains, the corresponding estimate was roughly 12%.

The CDR3 loop spans 17 amino acids. Per germline, CDR1 SGHTA and CDR2 FQGTGA. V lost 2 bases and J lost 4, with 19 bases in between. This clonotype was counted ten times or more. Its antigen is unknown. MiXCR, applied by TCRdb to the 5' RACE reads, yields one record per CDR3 protein. The table shows some 14,000 distinct CDR3 sequences, with around 5.8% occurring only once. The gene calls are TRBV7-3 and TRBJ2-3; D is tentatively TRBD1 or TRBD2 (5 bases each). The origin of this receptor is a female donor with early-stage non-small cell lung cancer. The sample consisted of lung tumor tissue, taken at surgery. The CDR3 region is CASSLRGPSPPPDTQYF. CDR3 sequence (DNA): TGTGCCAGCAGCTTACGGGGACCCTCTCCTCCCCCAGATACGCAGTATTTT.